Presented here are 9 T cell receptor beta chains from one specimen sequenced in a study of T-cell reconstitution after alpha-beta-depleted transplantation in children. Unique molecular identifiers were incorporated into the prepared TCRbeta library. One entry per CDR3 protein results from TCRdb running MiXCR on the PCR reads. The sample consists of around 800,000 distinct CDR3 sequences, about 16% of them appearing once. The sample consisted of PBMCs, mostly from graft donor cells, taken 360 days after TCRalphabeta/CD19-depleted stem cell transplant. These receptors came from a male patient younger than 18 who had a stem cell transplant for acute lymphoblastic leukemia, so the T cells may come from the graft donor.

This clonotype has only a few counts. V gene TRBV2 combines with J gene TRBJ2-1, with 7 bases matching TRBD2. The CDR3 length is 20 residues. The germline V gene has CDR1 SNHLY and CDR2 FYNNEI. V lost 0 bases to trimming and J lost 4 bases; unmatched junction nucleotides: 18. The CDR3 DNA is TGTGCCAGCAGTGAAGCGGGGCTGTCGATCGTGGCGGGAGTGTACAATGAGCAGTTCTTC. Its protein is CASSEAGLSIVAGVYNEQFF.

The V gene is TRBV5-1, the J gene TRBJ2-1; maybe TRBD2 (5 bases). The CDR3 runs to 16 residues. The V and J ends lost 2 bases and 4 bases respectively, with 16 bases between them. The germline V gene has CDR1 SGHRS and CDR2 YFSETQ. The CDR3 here is CASSFETLAAYNEQFF. In DNA form, the CDR3 reads TGCGCCAGCAGCTTTGAAACCCTAGCAGCTTACAATGAGCAGTTCTTC.

The sample holds a few counts of this clonotype. At one of its ends the junction is not consistent with the germline gene, which may arise from a read error. This sequence joins TRBV12-3 or TRBV12-4 and TRBJ2-7; 8 positions match TRBD2. The CDR3 runs to 13 residues. In DNA, the CDR3 is TGTGCCAGCAGTGTAGCGGGATTAGGCGAGCAGTACTTC. Translated, it gives CASSVAGLGEQYF.

The chain has TRBV27 and TRBJ2-3, with no clear D. In germline, CDR1 is MNHEY, CDR2 SMNVEV (reference sequence). The CDR3 has 15 amino acids. Deletions cut 1 base from V and 5 bases from J, with 13 bases between. In DNA form, the CDR3 reads TGTGCCAGCAGTTTATATGCCGGTTCGGGAGATACGCAGTATTTT. Translating gives CASSLYAGSGDTQYF.

This clonotype was recorded a few times. V gene TRBV4-1 combines with J gene TRBJ2-4, with D perhaps being TRBD1 or TRBD2 (5 bases each). Between the trimmed V and J ends, which lost 9 bases and 0 bases, there was a span of 15 bases. This CDR3 has 15 amino acids. CDR1 is MGHRA, CDR2 YSYEKL, per germline. The CDR3 sequence is CASRVGPLAKNIQYF. In nucleotides, the CDR3 is TGCGCCAGTAGAGTGGGACCTCTAGCCAAAAACATTCAGTACTTC.

This chain uses TRBV7-9 with TRBJ2-1, with TRBD2 matching 7 bases. Germline lookup yields CDR1 SEHNR and CDR2 FQNEAQ (reference sequence). With V trimmed by 1 base and J by 7 bases, 10 bases remained unmatched. There are 16 residues in the CDR3. CDR3 amino acids: CASSLVAAGRWNEQFF. CDR3 in DNA: TGTGCCAGCAGCTTAGTAGCAGCGGGACGGTGGAATGAGCAGTTCTTC. The whole variable domain, remainder taken from reference TRBV7-9 and TRBJ2-1, is DTGVSQNPRHKITKRGQNVTFRCDPISEHNRLYWYRQTLGQGPEFLTYFQNEAQLEKSRLLSDRFSAERPKGSFSTLEIQRTEQGDSAMYLCASSLVAAGRWNEQFFGPGTRLTVL.

V is TRBV6-5 and J is TRBJ1-4; D uncertain. With 4 bases removed from V and 5 bases from J, the gap between germline ends came to 14 bases. Germline assignment: CDR1 MNHEY and CDR2 SVGAGI. The length of the CDR3 is 15 residues. CDR3 sequence (DNA): TGTGCCAGCAGTTCCCGGGCCGCTGGAAATGAAAAACTGTTTTTT. Its translation is CASSSRAAGNEKLFF.

The rearrangement uses TRBV19 and TRBJ1-1; the D gene is possibly TRBD1 (5 bases). Trimming took 0 bases from V and 7 from J, leaving 9 bases between them. The CDR3 loop spans 13 amino acids. Germline CDR1 is LNHDA and CDR2 is SQIVND (reference sequence). The CDR3 nucleotides are TGTGCCAGTAGTATAGACCAGGGAATTGAAGCTTTCTTT. Residues: CASSIDQGIEAFF.

This clonotype turned up a few times. The chain carries TRBV20-1 and TRBJ1-2; D gene unclear. The germline V and J ends were trimmed by 4 bases and 2 bases, with 8 bases remaining between them. Germline loops: CDR1 DFQATT, CDR2 SNEGSKA (reference sequence). This CDR3 has 12 residues. The CDR3 region has the DNA TGCAGTGCTAAGTCCGGGAACTATGGCTACACCTTC. Translated, it gives CSAKSGNYGYTF.